This T cell receptor beta chain was obtained from a study of response to subunit inactivated influenza vaccine. Broader study findings: Seasonal influenza vaccination, on each occasion, was suggested by the authors to recruit few new T cells.

TCRdb called the RT-PCR reads again in MiXCR, with one record for every CDR3 protein. In the table there are 200,000 to 300,000 distinct CDR3 sequences, 9.5% to 15% of which are singletons. This CDR3 is built from 17 residues. The germline V gene encodes CDR1 MDHEN and CDR2 SYDVKM. The trim removed 4 bases at V and 6 bases at J, leaving 8 bases unmatched. The table lists this clonotype with a few counts. The antigen remains undetermined. The clonotype originates from a man aged 45 to 65 who received an inactivated influenza vaccine. The sample was non-naive T cells sorted from PBMCs, taken less than 15 days before vaccination. The chain links TRBV28 to TRBJ2-3; TRBD2 matches at 15 bases. CDR3 protein: CASSSGTSGRRGDTQYF. In nucleotides, the CDR3 is TGTGCCAGCAGTTCCGGGACTAGCGGGAGGAGAGGGGATACGCAGTATTTT.